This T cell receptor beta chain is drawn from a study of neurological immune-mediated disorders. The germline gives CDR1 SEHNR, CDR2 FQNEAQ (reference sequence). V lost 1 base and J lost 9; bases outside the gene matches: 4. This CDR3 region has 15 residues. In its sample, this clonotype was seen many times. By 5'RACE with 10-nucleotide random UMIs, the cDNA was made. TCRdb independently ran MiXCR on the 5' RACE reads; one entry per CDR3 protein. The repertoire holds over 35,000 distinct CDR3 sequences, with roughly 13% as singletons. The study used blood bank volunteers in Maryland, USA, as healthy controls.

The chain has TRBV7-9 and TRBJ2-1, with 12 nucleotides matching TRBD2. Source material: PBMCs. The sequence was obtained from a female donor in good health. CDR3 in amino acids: CASSLGLAGVGEQFF. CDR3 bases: TGTGCCAGCAGCTTAGGACTAGCGGGAGTCGGTGAGCAGTTCTTC.